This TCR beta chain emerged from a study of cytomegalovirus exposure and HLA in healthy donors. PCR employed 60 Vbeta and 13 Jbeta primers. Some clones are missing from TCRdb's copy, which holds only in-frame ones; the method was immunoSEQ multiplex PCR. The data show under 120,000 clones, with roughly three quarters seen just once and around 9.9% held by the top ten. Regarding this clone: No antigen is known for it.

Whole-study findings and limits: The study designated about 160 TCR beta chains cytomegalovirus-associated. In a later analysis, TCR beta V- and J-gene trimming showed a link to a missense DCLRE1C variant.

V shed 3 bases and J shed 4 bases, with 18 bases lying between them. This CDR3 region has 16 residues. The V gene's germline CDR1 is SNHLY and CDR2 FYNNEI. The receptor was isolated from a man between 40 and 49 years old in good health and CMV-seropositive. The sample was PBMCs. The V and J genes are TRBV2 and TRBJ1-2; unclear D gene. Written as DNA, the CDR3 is TGTGCCAGCAGTGAGACCCAGAGCGGTATGATCTATGGCTACACCTTC. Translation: CASSETQSGMIYGYTF.